The 23 T cell receptor beta chains below were found in one sample sequenced in a study of blood T cell repertoires in COVID-19. TCRdb's table, derived via immunoSEQ multiplex PCR, lists solely in-frame clones and lacks some. The data hold about 300,000 clones, with around 87% observed a single time. Source material: peripheral blood. These receptors were obtained from a man between 65 and 79 years old with acute or convalescent COVID-19.

This clone was seen a single time. V usage is TRBV18 and J usage is TRBJ2-7; 8 positions agree with TRBD1. CDR1 and CDR2 (germline): KGHSH, LQKENI. The length of the CDR3 is 16 residues. Unmatched junction bases numbered 11, after V lost 2 bases and J lost 5 bases. The chain's CDR3 is CASSPFKQGASHEQYF. As DNA, the CDR3 is TGTGCCAGCTCACCATTCAAGCAGGGGGCTTCCCACGAGCAGTACTTC.

This sequence joins TRBV12-2 and TRBJ2-7; TRBD2, as called in the table, went unchecked against the DNA. TRBV12-2 is a recognized pseudogene. The CDR3 runs to 12 residues. CDR3: CASRLGGDGQYF. For the CDR3, the DNA is TGTGCAAGTCGCCTCGGCGGGGATGGGCAGTACTTC.

The chain combines TRBV7-2 with TRBJ2-3, with 8 bases matching TRBD2. With V trimmed by 5 bases and J by 4 bases, 11 bases remained unmatched. CDR3 size: 16 residues. Germline lookup yields CDR1 SGHTA and CDR2 FQGNSA. Here the CDR3 reads CASSIRSSGTPDTQYF. The CDR3 DNA reads TGTGCCAGCAGCATAAGAAGTAGCGGGACCCCAGATACGCAGTATTTT.

V usage is TRBV19 and J usage is TRBJ2-6; 7 bases line up with TRBD1. The CDR3 loop spans 16 amino acids. Germline V gene data show CDR1 as LNHDA and CDR2 as SQIVND (reference sequence). Trimming took 7 bases from V and 1 from J; bases not matched to a gene: 7. For the CDR3, the DNA is TGTGCCAGTACCTCAGGGGGAACTTCTGGGGCCAACGTCCTGACTTTC. Amino acid sequence: CASTSGGTSGANVLTF.

The rearrangement links TRBV27 to TRBJ1-2, with 11 bases matching TRBD1. The CDR3 contains 16 residues. The junction had 8 bases not matched to a gene; V was cut back by 5 bases and J by 3 bases. Germline CDR1 reads MNHEY; CDR2 reads SMNVEV (reference sequence). Here the CDR3 reads CASSPSPGQGDYGYTF. The CDR3 DNA follows: TGTGCCAGCAGTCCTAGTCCGGGACAGGGGGACTATGGCTACACCTTC.

There are a few counts of this clone. The chain uses TRBV6-6 and TRBJ1-3; D unresolved. Trimming shortened V by 10 bases and J by 1 base, and 14 bases separated the two germline ends. CDR3 size: 14 residues. CDR1 and CDR2 from the germline V gene are MNHNY and SVGAGI (reference sequence). The CDR3 reads CATSTGVSGNTIYF. In DNA, the CDR3 is TGTGCCACTTCAACCGGGGTTTCTGGAAACACCATATATTTT.

This chain joins TRBV28 and TRBJ1-3; D is ambiguous. Germline V gene lookup returns CDR1 MDHEN and CDR2 SYDVKM. This CDR3 contains 17 residues. The germline V and J ends were trimmed by 2 bases and 2 bases, with 16 bases remaining between them. CDR3 residues: CASSLLERDPTGNTIYF. Written as DNA, the CDR3 is TGTGCCAGCAGTTTACTTGAACGGGATCCTACTGGAAACACCATATATTTT.

The chain couples TRBV29-1 to TRBJ2-5; 8 bases are shared with TRBD1. CDR3 length: 15 amino acids. Looked up from germline, CDR1 is SQVTM and CDR2 is ANQGSEA. V shed 4 bases, J shed 7 bases, and the junction held 14 bases outside the gene matches. Written as DNA, the CDR3 is TGCAGCGTTGCTCGGGGAACAGGGGGACGGGGGACCCAGTACTTC. Amino acids: CSVARGTGGRGTQYF.

The chain carries TRBV5-1 and TRBJ2-3; TRBD2 aligns across 8 bases. Germline CDR1 SGHRS, CDR2 YFSETQ. The length of the CDR3 is 16 residues. Trimming took 7 bases from V and 1 from J; bases not matched to a gene: 11. The CDR3 sequence is CASWLPSGGGTDTQYF. The CDR3 coding sequence is TGCGCCAGCTGGCTGCCCTCCGGGGGGGGCACAGATACGCAGTATTTT.

This chain joins TRBV7-2 and TRBJ2-5; D is ambiguous. The germline V gene encodes CDR1 SGHTA and CDR2 FQGNSA. With 5 bases removed from V and 5 bases from J, the gap between germline ends came to 18 bases. This CDR3 has 15 residues. The CDR3 DNA is TGTGCCAGCAGCACAAAACCCCCAGTGGAGGAGACCCAGTACTTC. Translated: CASSTKPPVEETQYF.

Only one count was recorded for this clone. The genes are TRBV20-1 and TRBJ1-1, with D perhaps TRBD1 (5 bases). This CDR3 spans 11 amino acids. V lost 5 bases and J lost 3, with 7 bases in between. From germline, CDR1 is DFQATT and CDR2 SNEGSKA (reference sequence). CDR3 nucleotide sequence: TGCAGTGCTCCGACAGACACTGAAGCTTTCTTT. As protein: CSAPTDTEAFF.

V usage is TRBV9 and J usage is TRBJ2-3, with 7 bases matching TRBD2. CDR3 size: 16 residues. Germline CDR1 reads SGDLS; CDR2 reads YYNGEE. V dropped 0 bases and J dropped 2; count of bases not matched to a gene: 6. CDR3 amino acids: CASSVGVGGYTDTQYF. The CDR3 DNA sequence: TGTGCCAGCAGCGTAGGTGTCGGGGGGTACACAGATACGCAGTATTTT.

The CDR3 DNA follows: TGCGCCAGCAGCATAACGACAGGGGCCACTGAAGCTTTCTTT. Encoded protein: CASSITTGATEAFF. The V gene is TRBV5-1, the J gene TRBJ1-1; 8 bases line up with TRBD1. After removal of 4 bases from V and 4 bases from J, the junction contained 6 bases not matched to a gene. Per germline, CDR1 SGHRS and CDR2 YFSETQ. The CDR3 is 14 residues long.

The V gene is TRBV3-1 (or the pseudogene TRBV3-2), the J gene TRBJ2-7; TRBD1 aligns across 11 bases. Germline values: CDR1 LGHDT, CDR2 YNNKEL (reference sequence). Trimming took 2 bases from V and 7 from J; bases not matched to a gene: 1. CDR3 length: 13 residues. CDR3 coding DNA: TGTGCCAGCAGCCAACGGGACAGGGGGGAGCAGTACTTC. As protein: CASSQRDRGEQYF.

The CDR3 DNA follows: TGCGCCAGCAGCCGAGCCCGGGACTCTAACCTCAACACCGGGGAGCTGTTTTTT. Translated: CASSRARDSNLNTGELFF. J is TRBJ2-2 and V is TRBV4-3; D may be TRBD2 (6 bases). CDR3 length equals 18 residues. The V gene's germline CDR1 is LGHNA and CDR2 YSLEER. The V end lost 4 bases, the J end lost 2 bases, and 20 bases lay between the germline ends.

The V call is TRBV6-6, the J call TRBJ1-1, with 11 positions matching TRBD1. Germline lookup yields CDR1 MNHNY and CDR2 SVGAGI (reference sequence). With 0 bases clipped from V and 5 bases from J, the junction kept 5 bases outside the gene matches. The CDR3 totals 16 residues. The CDR3, as DNA: TGTGCCAGCAGTTACTCATCCGGGACAGGGGGGACTGAAGCTTTCTTT. This translates into CASSYSSGTGGTEAFF.

CDR3 bases: TGTGCCAGCAGCCAAGATCCCGCAGGGTATGGCGGCTACACCTTC. Translation: CASSQDPAGYGGYTF. The chain uses TRBV3-1 (or the pseudogene TRBV3-2) and TRBJ1-2, with D possibly being TRBD1 (5 bases). Trimming took off 0 bases at V and 8 bases at J, with 16 bases between the two ends. The CDR3 contains 15 residues. CDR1 is LGHDT, CDR2 YNNKEL, per germline (reference sequence).

This clone has a single count. The chain couples TRBV19 to TRBJ2-2; a possible D gene is TRBD2 (5 bases). This CDR3 comprises 14 residues. Trimming shortened V by 8 bases and J by 7 bases, and 17 bases separated the two germline ends. Germline lookup yields CDR1 LNHDA and CDR2 SQIVND (reference sequence). In DNA, the CDR3 is TGTGCCAGTGGAGGTCAGCGCCAGCACGGGGAGCTGTTTTTT. Its protein product is CASGGQRQHGELFF.

The CDR3 spells CASSQGLQREEQFF. The CDR3 DNA is TGCGCCAGCAGCCAAGGACTACAGCGGGAGGAGCAGTTCTTC. V and J are TRBV4-1 and TRBJ2-1; TRBD2 agrees at 8 bases. V lost 1 base and J lost 10; bases outside the gene matches: 6. The CDR3 consists of 14 residues. CDR1 and CDR2 from the germline V gene are MGHRA and YSYEKL.

The chain uses TRBV15 and TRBJ2-6; D gene ambiguous. Trimming removed 5 bases from V and 0 bases from J, with 11 bases in between. Per germline, CDR1 LNHNV and CDR2 YYDKDF (reference sequence). The CDR3 covers 16 residues. CDR3 nucleotide sequence: TGTGCCACCAGCGCTCGACGGAGCTCTGGGGCCAACGTCCTGACTTTC. This sequence encodes CATSARRSSGANVLTF. The complete variable domain, with remaining parts taken from reference TRBV15 and TRBJ2-6, reads DAMVIQNPRYQVTQFGKPVTLSCSQTLNHNVMYWYQQKSSQAPKLLFHYYDKDFNNEADTPDNFQSRRPNTSFCFLDIRSPGLGDTAMYLCATSARRSSGANVLTFGAGSRLTVL.

The rearrangement joins TRBV6-5 to TRBJ2-2; D uncertain. The CDR3 is 15 residues long. The V and J ends lost 8 bases and 1 base respectively, with 14 bases between them. Germline V gives CDR1 MNHEY, CDR2 SVGAGI. The CDR3 region has the DNA TGTGCCAGCCTCGGTCAGGCTTTGAACACCGGGGAGCTGTTTTTT. This sequence encodes CASLGQALNTGELFF.

This rearrangement joins TRBV3-1 (or the pseudogene TRBV3-2) to TRBJ2-7, with a possible D match to TRBD1 (5 bases). Germline CDR1 is LGHDT and CDR2 is YNNKEL (reference sequence). CDR3 length equals 18 residues. The V end lost 9 bases, the J end lost 0 bases, and 27 bases lay between the germline ends. The CDR3 bases are TGTGCCAGGTTGCTAAAATTGACCTTCGACAGATCCTCCTACGAGCAGTACTTC. Translation: CARLLKLTFDRSSYEQYF.

CDR3 DNA: TGTGCCAGTAGCGGGACAGGGGGGCGGGATACGCAGTATTTT. Encoded protein: CASSGTGGRDTQYF. The chain couples TRBV19 to TRBJ2-3; 11 bases are shared with TRBD1. Germline V gene sequence: CDR1 LNHDA, CDR2 SQIVND (reference sequence). The ends lost 6 bases at V and 6 bases at J; junction bases unmatched: 5. CDR3 length: 14 residues.